The 17 T cell receptor beta chains below were found in one sample sequenced in a study of cytomegalovirus exposure and HLA in healthy donors (dated 2017 in TCRdb). Library preparation used the immunoSEQ multiplex PCR assay. A mixture of 60 forward primers for TCR Vbeta segments and 13 reverse primers for TCR Jbeta segments was used in the multiplex PCR. The table comes from immuneACCESS by way of TCRdb, which keeps in-frame sequences with V and J called. Part of the clones is missing from these tables; in studies checked, under half for an unresolved V gene and the rest for unknown reasons. The sample table records around 150,000 clones; 60% to 75% of these occur just once. The ten largest clones represent about 1.5% of the sample. The sequenced material came from PBMCs. These receptors originate from a human donor in good health.

The chain employs TRBV5-1 and TRBJ2-7, with a possible D match to TRBD2 (7 bases). The germline gives CDR1 SGHRS, CDR2 YFSETQ. Deletions cut 0 bases from V and 0 bases from J, with 13 bases between. CDR3 length equals 16 residues. The CDR3 DNA reads TGCGCCAGCAGCTTGGTTGGGGGGGCGAGCTCCTACGAGCAGTACTTC. Translating gives CASSLVGGASSYEQYF.

The rearrangement links TRBV4-3 to TRBJ2-4; the match to TRBD2 covers 8 bases. V shed 0 bases, J shed 6 bases, and the junction held 10 bases outside the gene matches. The V gene's germline CDR1 is LGHNA and CDR2 YSLEER. The CDR3 consists of 17 residues. CDR3 DNA: TGCGCCAGCAGCCAAGACATTACGAGCGGGAGCCCAAACATTCAGTACTTC. Translated, it gives CASSQDITSGSPNIQYF.

This clone was observed a few times. This chain links TRBV5-4 with TRBJ2-3; TRBD2 is a possible D gene (5 bases). Germline loops: CDR1 SGHNT, CDR2 YYREEE (reference sequence). The CDR3 is 16 amino acids. V dropped 0 bases and J dropped 5 bases, with 16 bases sitting between them. For the CDR3, the DNA is TGTGCCAGCAGCTTGGCCGTGGCTAGCCGGGGAGATACGCAGTATTTT. Its protein is CASSLAVASRGDTQYF.

This chain joins TRBV6-5 and TRBJ2-3, with 10 bases lining up with TRBD2. CDR3 length equals 16 residues. V was clipped by 1 base and J by 5 bases; unmatched bases: 6. CDR1 is MNHEY and CDR2 is SVGAGI in the germline V gene. The DNA of the CDR3 is TGTGCCAGCAGTTACTGGGCTAGCGGGAGCGAAGATACGCAGTATTTT. Residues: CASSYWASGSEDTQYF.

The chain has TRBV7-3 and TRBJ1-2, with 7 bases lining up with TRBD1. The CDR3 contains 14 residues. J gave up 3 bases and V 5 bases, and 6 bases lay outside the gene matches. Germline CDR1 is SGHTA and CDR2 is FQGTGA. CDR3 loop: CASSPTGTDYGYTF. In DNA, the CDR3 is TGTGCCAGCAGCCCTACGGGGACAGACTATGGCTACACCTTC.

The chain carries TRBV7-9 and TRBJ2-3, with D perhaps TRBD2 (6 bases). Germline loops: CDR1 SEHNR, CDR2 FQNEAQ (reference sequence). This CDR3 region has 14 residues. V lost 3 bases and J 5 bases, leaving 12 bases between the germline ends. CDR3 DNA: TGTGCCAGCAGCTTGTCCACCGGGGGAGATACGCAGTATTTT. Its protein product is CASSLSTGGDTQYF.

This chain links TRBV4-3 with TRBJ2-1; the match to TRBD2 covers 8 bases. J was trimmed by 6 bases and V by 4 bases; bases with no gene match: 8. Germline loops: CDR1 LGHNA, CDR2 YSLEER. This CDR3 is 15 amino acids long. CDR3 region: CASSRGTSVGNEQFF. In DNA form, the CDR3 reads TGCGCCAGCAGCCGAGGGACTAGTGTAGGCAATGAGCAGTTCTTC.

The rearrangement uses TRBV7-2 and TRBJ1-5, with D possibly being TRBD1 (6 bases). V shed 1 base and J shed 5 bases, with 12 bases lying between them. Germline CDR1 is SGHTA and CDR2 is FQGNSA. This CDR3 is 15 amino acids long. In DNA, the CDR3 is TGTGCCAGCAGCTTAGACGGGGGGCGCGATCAGCCCCAGCATTTT. This translates into CASSLDGGRDQPQHF.

The rearrangement links TRBV7-8 to TRBJ2-5; TRBD1 matches at 10 bases. J lost 3 bases, V lost 5 bases, and 9 bases had no gene match. CDR1 and CDR2 (germline): SGHVS, FQNEAQ. The CDR3 extends over 16 amino acids. The CDR3 spells CASSRPAGTGEETQYF. The CDR3 DNA is TGTGCCAGCAGCCGCCCGGCCGGGACAGGGGAAGAGACCCAGTACTTC.

V usage is TRBV28 and J usage is TRBJ2-6, with 8 bases that match TRBD1. In germline, CDR1 is MDHEN, CDR2 SYDVKM. Unmatched junction bases numbered 5, after V lost 5 bases and J lost 2 bases. The CDR3 is 16 amino acids. The CDR3 DNA follows: TGTGCCAGCAGTCGGACGGACAGGGCTGGGGCCAACGTCCTGACTTTC. The encoded protein is CASSRTDRAGANVLTF.

V gene TRBV9 combines with J gene TRBJ2-3, with 8 bases aligning to TRBD1. The CDR3 extends over 14 amino acids. J was trimmed by 6 bases and V by 3 bases; bases with no gene match: 6. CDR1 is SGDLS and CDR2 is YYNGEE in the germline V gene. As DNA, the CDR3 is TGTGCCAGCAGCGGGGGGACAGGTGGGGATACGCAGTATTTT. Amino acid sequence: CASSGGTGGDTQYF. The entire variable domain, with the rest obtained from reference TRBV9 and TRBJ2-3, is as follows: DSGVTQTPKHLITATGQRVTLRCSPRSGDLSVYWYQQSLDQGLQFLIQYYNGEERAKGNILERFSAQQFPDLHSELNLSSLELGDSALYFCASSGGTGGDTQYFGPGTRLTVL.

The chain links TRBV11-3 to TRBJ2-1; D ambiguous. Trimming removed 3 bases from V and 0 bases from J, with 9 bases in between. Looked up from germline, CDR1 is SGHNT and CDR2 is YENEEA. The CDR3 is 15 residues long. The CDR3 nucleotides read TGTGCCAGCAGCTTCGACTTAAGCTCCTACAATGAGCAGTTCTTC. As protein: CASSFDLSSYNEQFF.

This clone was seen a few times. The CDR3 loop is CASSVLSGANVLTF. The CDR3 nucleotides are TGTGCCAGCAGCGTATTGAGTGGGGCCAACGTCCTGACTTTC. V and J are TRBV9 and TRBJ2-6; D is unclear. CDR1 and CDR2 from the germline V gene are SGDLS and YYNGEE. The CDR3 has 14 amino acids. The V end lost 1 base, the J end lost 3 bases, and 5 bases lay between the germline ends.

The chain uses TRBV5-1 and TRBJ2-5; 7 bases are shared with TRBD1. V lost 3 bases, J lost 5 bases, and 7 bases stayed unmatched. CDR3 length: 14 residues. Germline values: CDR1 SGHRS, CDR2 YFSETQ. The CDR3 nucleotides read TGCGCCAGCAGCTATGGACAGGATGGCGAGACCCAGTACTTC. Translation: CASSYGQDGETQYF.

Turning to this clone: Other DNA sequences in this sample translate to the same CDR3. The chain uses TRBV7-3 and TRBJ2-3; 10 nucleotides align to TRBD1. CDR3 size: 16 residues. V lost 0 bases to trimming and J lost 3 bases; unmatched junction nucleotides: 3. Germline-derived CDR1 and CDR2 are SGHTA and FQGTGA. The CDR3, as DNA: TGTGCCAGCAGCTTAACTCGGGACAGGGGTACAGATACGCAGTATTTT. It yields the protein CASSLTRDRGTDTQYF. The complete variable domain, with remaining parts taken from reference TRBV7-3 and TRBJ2-3, reads GAGVSQTPSNKVTEKGKYVELRCDPISGHTALYWYRQSLGQGPEFLIYFQGTGAADDSGLPNDRFFAVRPEGSVSTLKIQRTERGDSAVYLCASSLTRDRGTDTQYFGPGTRLTVL.

The genes are TRBV11-2 and TRBJ1-4; D is perhaps TRBD1 (5 bases). CDR1 and CDR2 (germline): SGHAT, FQNNGV. Between the trimmed V and J ends, which lost 5 bases and 4 bases, there was a span of 17 bases. CDR3 length equals 16 residues. The CDR3 loop reads CASSGGLGSVNEKLFF. The CDR3 DNA reads as TGTGCCAGCAGCGGGGGGTTGGGCAGCGTTAATGAAAAACTGTTTTTT.

V is TRBV15 and J is TRBJ2-7; TRBD1 matches 10 bases. The CDR3 extends over 14 amino acids. The J segment lost 2 bases and the V segment lost 5 bases, leaving 3 bases of the junction unmatched. Germline values: CDR1 LNHNV, CDR2 YYDKDF (reference sequence). The CDR3 spells CATSLDRGPYEQYF. The CDR3 DNA reads as TGTGCCACCAGCCTTGACAGGGGGCCCTACGAGCAGTACTTC.